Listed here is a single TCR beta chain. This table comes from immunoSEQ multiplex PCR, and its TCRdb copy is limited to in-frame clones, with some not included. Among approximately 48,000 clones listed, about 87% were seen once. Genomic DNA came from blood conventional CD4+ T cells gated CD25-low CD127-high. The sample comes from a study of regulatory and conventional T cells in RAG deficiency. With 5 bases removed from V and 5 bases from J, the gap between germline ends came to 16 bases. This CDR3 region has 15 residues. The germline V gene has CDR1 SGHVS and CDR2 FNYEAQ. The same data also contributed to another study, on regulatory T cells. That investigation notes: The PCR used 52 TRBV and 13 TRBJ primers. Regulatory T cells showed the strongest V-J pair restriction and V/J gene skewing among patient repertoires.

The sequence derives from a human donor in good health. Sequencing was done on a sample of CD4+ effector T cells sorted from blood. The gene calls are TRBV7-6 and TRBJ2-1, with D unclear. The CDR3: CASSVGSPLNNEQFF. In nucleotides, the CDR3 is TGTGCCAGCAGCGTCGGTAGCCCTCTTAACAATGAGCAGTTCTTC.